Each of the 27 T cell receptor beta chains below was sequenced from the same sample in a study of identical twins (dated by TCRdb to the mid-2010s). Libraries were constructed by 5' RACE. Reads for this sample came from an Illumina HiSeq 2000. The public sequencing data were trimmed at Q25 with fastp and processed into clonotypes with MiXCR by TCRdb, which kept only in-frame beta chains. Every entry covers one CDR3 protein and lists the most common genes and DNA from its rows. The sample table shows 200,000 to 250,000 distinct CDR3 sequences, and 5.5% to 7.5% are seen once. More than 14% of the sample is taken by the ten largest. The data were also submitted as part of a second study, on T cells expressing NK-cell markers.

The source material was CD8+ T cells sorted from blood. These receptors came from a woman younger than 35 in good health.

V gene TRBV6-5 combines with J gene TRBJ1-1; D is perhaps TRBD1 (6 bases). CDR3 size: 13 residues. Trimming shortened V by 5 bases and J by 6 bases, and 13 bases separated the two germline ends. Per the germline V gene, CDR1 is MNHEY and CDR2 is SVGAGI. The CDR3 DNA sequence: TGTGCCAGCAGTACTGGGACATCCCCTGAAGCTTTCTTT. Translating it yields CASSTGTSPEAFF.

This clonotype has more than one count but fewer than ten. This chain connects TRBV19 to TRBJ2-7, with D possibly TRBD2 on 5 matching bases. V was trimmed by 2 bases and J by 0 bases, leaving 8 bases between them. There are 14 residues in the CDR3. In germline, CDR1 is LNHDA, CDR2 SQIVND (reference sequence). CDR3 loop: CASSINSDSYEQYF. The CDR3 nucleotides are TGTGCCAGTAGTATAAATAGCGACTCCTACGAGCAGTACTTC.

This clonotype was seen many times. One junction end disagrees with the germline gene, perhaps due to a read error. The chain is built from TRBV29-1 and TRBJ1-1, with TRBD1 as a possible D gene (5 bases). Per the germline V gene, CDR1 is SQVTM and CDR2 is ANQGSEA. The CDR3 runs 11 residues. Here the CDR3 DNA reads TGCAGCGTTGAGGACAACAATGAAGCTTTCTTT. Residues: CSVEDNNEAFF.

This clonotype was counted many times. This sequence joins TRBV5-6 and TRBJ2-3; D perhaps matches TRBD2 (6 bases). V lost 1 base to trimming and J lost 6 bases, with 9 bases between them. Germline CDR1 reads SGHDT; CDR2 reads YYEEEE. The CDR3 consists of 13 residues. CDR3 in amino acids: CASSLFSGDTQYF. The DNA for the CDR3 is TGTGCCAGCAGCTTGTTCAGCGGGGATACGCAGTATTTT.

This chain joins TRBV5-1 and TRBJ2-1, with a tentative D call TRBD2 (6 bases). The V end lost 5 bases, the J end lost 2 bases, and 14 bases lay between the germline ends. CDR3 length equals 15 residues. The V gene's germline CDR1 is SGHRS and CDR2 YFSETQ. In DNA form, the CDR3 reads TGCGCCAGCAGTTTGACTAGTCTTACCTACAATGAGCAGTTCTTC. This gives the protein CASSLTSLTYNEQFF.

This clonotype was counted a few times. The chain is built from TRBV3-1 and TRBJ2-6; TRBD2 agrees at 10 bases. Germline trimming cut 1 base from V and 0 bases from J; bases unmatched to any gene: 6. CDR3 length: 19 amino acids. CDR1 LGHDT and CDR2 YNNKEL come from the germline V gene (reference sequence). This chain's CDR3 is CASSQGLAGLSSGANVLTF. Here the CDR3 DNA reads TGTGCCAGCAGCCAAGGACTAGCGGGCCTTTCCTCTGGGGCCAACGTCCTGACTTTC.

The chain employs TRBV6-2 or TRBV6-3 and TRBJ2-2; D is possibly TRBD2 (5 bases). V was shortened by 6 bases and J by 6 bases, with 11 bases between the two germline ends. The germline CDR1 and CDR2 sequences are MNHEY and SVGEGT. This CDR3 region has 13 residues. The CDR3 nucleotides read TGTGCCAGCAGGATGATTAGCGCCGGGGAGCTGTTTTTT. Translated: CASRMISAGELFF.

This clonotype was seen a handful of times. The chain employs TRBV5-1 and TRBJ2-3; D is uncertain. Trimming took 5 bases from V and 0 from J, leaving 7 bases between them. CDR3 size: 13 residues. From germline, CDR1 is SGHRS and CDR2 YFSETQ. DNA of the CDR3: TGCGCCAGCAGGACAACTAGCACAGATACGCAGTATTTT. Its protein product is CASRTTSTDTQYF.

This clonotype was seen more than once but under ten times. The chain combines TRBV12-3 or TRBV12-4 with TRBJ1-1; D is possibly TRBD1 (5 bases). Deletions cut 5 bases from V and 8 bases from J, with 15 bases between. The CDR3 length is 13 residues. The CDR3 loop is CASSPRALQEAFF. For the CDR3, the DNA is TGTGCCAGCAGTCCCAGGGCTCTCCAGGAAGCTTTCTTT.

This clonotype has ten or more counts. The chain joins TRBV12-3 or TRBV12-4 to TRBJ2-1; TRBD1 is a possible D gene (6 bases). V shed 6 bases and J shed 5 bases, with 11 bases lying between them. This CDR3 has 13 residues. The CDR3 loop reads CASSNNRDNEQFF. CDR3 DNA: TGTGCCAGCAGCAATAACAGGGACAATGAGCAGTTCTTC.

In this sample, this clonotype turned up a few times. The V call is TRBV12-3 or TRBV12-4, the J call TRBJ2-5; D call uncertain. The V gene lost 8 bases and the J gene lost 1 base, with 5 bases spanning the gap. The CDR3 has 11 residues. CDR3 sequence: CASGSQETQYF. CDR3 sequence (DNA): TGTGCCAGCGGCTCCCAAGAGACCCAGTACTTC.

Written as DNA, the CDR3 is TGCAGTGCTAGTCCGGCGGGAAAAGACGAGCAGTACTTC. Translated, it gives CSASPAGKDEQYF. V is TRBV20-1 and J is TRBJ2-7, with D maybe TRBD2 (6 bases). The germline V gene has CDR1 DFQATT and CDR2 SNEGSKA (reference sequence). CDR3 length equals 13 residues. Deletions cut 3 bases from V and 5 bases from J, with 14 bases between.

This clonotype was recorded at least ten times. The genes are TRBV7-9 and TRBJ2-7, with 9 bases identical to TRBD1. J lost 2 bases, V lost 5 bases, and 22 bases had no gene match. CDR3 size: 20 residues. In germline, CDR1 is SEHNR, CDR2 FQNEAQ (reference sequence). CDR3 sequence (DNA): TGTGCCAGCAGCCCCTTCCCGGGACAGGGCGTTTTGCGGGACCCCTACGAGCAGTACTTC. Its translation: CASSPFPGQGVLRDPYEQYF.

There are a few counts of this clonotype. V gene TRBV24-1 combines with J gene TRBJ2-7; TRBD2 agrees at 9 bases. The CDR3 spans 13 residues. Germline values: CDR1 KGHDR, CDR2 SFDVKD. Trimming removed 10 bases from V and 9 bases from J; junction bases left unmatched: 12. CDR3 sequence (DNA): TGTGCCACACTGGAGCGGGAGGTCGTCAGGCAGTACTTC. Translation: CATLEREVVRQYF.

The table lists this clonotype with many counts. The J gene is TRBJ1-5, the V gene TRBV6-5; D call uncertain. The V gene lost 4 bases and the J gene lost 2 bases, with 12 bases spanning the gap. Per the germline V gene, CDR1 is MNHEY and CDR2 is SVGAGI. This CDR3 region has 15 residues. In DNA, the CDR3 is TGTGCCAGCAGTTCCCTGGGCACCGGCAATCAGCCCCAGCATTTT. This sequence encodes CASSSLGTGNQPQHF.

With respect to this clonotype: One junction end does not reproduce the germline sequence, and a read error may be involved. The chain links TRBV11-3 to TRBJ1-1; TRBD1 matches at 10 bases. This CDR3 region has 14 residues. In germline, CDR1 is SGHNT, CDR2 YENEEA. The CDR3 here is CASSRGQGMTEAYF. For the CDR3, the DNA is TGTGCCAGCAGCCGGGGACAGGGGATGACTGAAGCTTACTTT.

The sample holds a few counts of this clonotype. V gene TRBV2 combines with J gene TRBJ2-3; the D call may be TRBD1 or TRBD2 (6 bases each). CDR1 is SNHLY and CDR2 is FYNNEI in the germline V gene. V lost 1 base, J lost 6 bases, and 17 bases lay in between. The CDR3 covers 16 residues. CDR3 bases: TGTGCCAGCAGTGAAGAGGGGGGTCCTAGGCCGGATACGCAGTATTTT. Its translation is CASSEEGGPRPDTQYF.

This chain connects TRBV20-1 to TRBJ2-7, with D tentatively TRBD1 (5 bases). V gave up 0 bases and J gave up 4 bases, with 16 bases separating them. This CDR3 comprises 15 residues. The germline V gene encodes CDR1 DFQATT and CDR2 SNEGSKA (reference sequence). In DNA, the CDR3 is TGCAGTGCTAGAGATGGGGCAGACACTTATTACGAGCAGTACTTC. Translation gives CSARDGADTYYEQYF.

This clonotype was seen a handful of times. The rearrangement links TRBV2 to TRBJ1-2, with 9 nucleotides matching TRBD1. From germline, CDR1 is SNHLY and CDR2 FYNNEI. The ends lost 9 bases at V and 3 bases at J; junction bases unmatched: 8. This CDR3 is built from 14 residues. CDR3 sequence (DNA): TGTGCCAGAAGCCGGGACAGGGACTACTATGGCTACACCTTC. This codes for CARSRDRDYYGYTF.

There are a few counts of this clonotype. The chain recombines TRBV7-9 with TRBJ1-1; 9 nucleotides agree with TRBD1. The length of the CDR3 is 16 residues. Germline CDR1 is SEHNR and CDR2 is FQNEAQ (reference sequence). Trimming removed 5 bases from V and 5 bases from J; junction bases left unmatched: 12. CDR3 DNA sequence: TGTGCCAGCAGCGCGTCCCGACAGGGGGTGGGAACTGAAGCTTTCTTT. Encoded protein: CASSASRQGVGTEAFF.

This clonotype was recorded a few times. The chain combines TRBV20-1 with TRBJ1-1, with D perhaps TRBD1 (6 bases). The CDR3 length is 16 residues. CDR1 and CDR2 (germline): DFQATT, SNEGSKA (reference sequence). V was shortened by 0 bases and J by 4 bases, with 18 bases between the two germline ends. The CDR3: CSAREWGRGWRTEAFF. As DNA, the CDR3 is TGCAGTGCTAGAGAATGGGGCAGGGGCTGGCGCACTGAAGCTTTCTTT.

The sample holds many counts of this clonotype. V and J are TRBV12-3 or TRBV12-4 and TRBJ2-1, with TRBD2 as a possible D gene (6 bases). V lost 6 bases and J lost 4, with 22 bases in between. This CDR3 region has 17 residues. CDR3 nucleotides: TGTGCCAGCAGCTTCCTCTGGGGCTGGGACTCTTACAATGAGCAGTTCTTC. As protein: CASSFLWGWDSYNEQFF.

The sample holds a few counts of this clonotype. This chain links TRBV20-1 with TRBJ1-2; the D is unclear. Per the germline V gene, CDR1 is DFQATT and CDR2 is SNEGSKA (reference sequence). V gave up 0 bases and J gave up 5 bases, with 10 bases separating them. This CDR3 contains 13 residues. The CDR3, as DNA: TGCAGTGCTAGAGATCCAGAAGGGTATGGCTACACCTTC. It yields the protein CSARDPEGYGYTF.

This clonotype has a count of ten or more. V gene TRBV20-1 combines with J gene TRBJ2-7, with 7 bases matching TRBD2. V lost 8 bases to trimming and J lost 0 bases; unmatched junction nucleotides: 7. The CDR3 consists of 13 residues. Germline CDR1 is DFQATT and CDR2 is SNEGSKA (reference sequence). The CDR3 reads CSTRKRGSYEQYF. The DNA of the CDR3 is TGCAGTACCCGAAAGCGGGGCTCCTACGAGCAGTACTTC.

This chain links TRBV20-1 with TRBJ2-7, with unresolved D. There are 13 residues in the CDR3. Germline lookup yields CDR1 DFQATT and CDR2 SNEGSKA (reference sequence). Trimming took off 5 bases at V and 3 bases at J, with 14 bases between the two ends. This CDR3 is CSAGTEFYYEQYF. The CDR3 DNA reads TGCAGTGCTGGAACAGAGTTCTACTACGAGCAGTACTTC.

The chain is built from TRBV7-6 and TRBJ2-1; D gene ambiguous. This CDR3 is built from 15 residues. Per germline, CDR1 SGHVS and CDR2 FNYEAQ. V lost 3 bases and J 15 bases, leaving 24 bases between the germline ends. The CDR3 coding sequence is TGTGCCAGCAGCTTCTCATCCTCGGGCGCCACCTTCATGTTCTTC. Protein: CASSFSSSGATFMFF.

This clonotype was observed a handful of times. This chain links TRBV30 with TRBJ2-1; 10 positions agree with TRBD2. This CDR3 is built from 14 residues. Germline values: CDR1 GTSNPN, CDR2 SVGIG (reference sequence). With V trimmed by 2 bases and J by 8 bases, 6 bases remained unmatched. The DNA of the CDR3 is TGTGCCTGGAGTAGGCTAGCGGGAGAAGATGAGCAGTTCTTC. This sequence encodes CAWSRLAGEDEQFF.